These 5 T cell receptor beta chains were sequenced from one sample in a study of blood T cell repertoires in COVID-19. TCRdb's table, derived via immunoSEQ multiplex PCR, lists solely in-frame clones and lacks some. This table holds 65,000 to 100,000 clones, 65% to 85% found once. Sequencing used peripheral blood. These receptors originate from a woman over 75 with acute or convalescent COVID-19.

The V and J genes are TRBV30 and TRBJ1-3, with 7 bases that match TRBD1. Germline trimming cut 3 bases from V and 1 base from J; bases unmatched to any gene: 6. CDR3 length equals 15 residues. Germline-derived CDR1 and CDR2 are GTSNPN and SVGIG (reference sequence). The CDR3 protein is CAWRQGGGSGNTIYF. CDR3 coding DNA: TGTGCCTGGAGGCAGGGGGGTGGGTCTGGAAACACCATATATTTT.

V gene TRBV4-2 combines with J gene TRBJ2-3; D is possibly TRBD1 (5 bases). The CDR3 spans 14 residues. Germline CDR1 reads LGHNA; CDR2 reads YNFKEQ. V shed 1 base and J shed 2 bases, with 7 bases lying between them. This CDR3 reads CASSQADNTDTQYF. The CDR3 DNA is TGTGCCAGCAGCCAAGCGGACAACACAGATACGCAGTATTTT.

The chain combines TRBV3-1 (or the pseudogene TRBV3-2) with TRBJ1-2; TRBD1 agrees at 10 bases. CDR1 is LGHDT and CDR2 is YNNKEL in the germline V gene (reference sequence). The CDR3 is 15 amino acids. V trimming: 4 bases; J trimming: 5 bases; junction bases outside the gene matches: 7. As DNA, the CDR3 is TGTGCCAGCAGCCCCTCCGGGACAGGGGATTATGGCTACACCTTC. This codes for CASSPSGTGDYGYTF.

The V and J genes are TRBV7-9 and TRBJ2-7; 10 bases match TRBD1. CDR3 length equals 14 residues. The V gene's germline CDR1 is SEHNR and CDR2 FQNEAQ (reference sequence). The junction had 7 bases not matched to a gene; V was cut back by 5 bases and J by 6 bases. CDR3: CASSATGGMSEQYF. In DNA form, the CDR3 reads TGTGCCAGCAGCGCGACAGGGGGCATGAGCGAGCAGTACTTC.

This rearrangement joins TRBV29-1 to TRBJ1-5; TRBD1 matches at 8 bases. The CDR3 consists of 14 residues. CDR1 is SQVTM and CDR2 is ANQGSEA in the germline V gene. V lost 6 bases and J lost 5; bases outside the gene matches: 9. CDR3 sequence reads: CSVLKTGGDQPQHF. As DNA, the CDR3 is TGCAGCGTCCTTAAAACAGGGGGAGATCAGCCCCAGCATTTT.